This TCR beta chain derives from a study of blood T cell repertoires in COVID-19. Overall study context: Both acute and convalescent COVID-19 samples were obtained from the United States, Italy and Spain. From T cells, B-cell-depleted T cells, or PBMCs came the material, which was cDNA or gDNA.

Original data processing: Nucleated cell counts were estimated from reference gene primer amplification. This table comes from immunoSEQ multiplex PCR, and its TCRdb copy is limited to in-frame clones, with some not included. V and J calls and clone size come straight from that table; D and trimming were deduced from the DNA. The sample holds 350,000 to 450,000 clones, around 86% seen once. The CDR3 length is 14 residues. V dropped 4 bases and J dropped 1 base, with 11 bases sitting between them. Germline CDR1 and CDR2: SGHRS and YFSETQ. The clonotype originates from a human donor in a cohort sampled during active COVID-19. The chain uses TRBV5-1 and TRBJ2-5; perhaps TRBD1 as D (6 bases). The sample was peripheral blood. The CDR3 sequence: CASSPWTVQETQYF. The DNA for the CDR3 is TGCGCCAGCAGCCCTTGGACAGTCCAAGAGACCCAGTACTTC.